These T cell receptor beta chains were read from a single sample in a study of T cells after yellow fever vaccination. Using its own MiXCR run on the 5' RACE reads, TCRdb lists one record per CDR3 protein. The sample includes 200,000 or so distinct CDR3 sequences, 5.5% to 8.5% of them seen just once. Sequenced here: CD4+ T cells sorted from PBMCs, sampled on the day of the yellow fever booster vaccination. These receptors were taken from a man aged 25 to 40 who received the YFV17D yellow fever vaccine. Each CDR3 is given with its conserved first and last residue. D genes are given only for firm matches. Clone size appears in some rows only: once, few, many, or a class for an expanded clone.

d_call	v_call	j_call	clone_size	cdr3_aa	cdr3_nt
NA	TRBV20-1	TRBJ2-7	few	CSARDLSQNVAQYF	TGCAGTGCTAGAGATCTCAGTCAAAACGTTGCGCAGTACTTC
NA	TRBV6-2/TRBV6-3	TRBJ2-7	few	CASQGGAYEQYF	TGTGCCAGCCAAGGGGGGGCCTACGAGCAGTACTTC
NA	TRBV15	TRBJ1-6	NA	CATSRDQNGDSPLHF	TGTGCCACCAGCAGAGATCAGAACGGAGATTCACCCCTCCACTTT
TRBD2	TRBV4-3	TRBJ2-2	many	CASSSAGGNTGELFF	TGCGCCAGCAGCTCAGCGGGGGGGAACACCGGGGAGCTGTTTTTT
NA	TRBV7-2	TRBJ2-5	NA	CASSLQVRETQYF	TGTGCCAGCAGCTTACAGGTTCGGGAGACCCAGTACTTC
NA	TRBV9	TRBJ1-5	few	CASSPNGASNQPQHF	TGTGCCAGCAGCCCCAATGGGGCAAGCAATCAGCCCCAGCATTTT
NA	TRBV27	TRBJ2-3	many	CASSSWDTDTQYF	TGTGCCAGCAGTTCTTGGGACACAGATACGCAGTATTTT
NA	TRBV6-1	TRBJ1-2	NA	CASSDPGLPNYGYTF	TGTGCCAGCAGCGATCCGGGACTCCCTAACTATGGCTACACCTTC
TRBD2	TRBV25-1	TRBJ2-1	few	CASDRTSCSYNEQFF	TGTGCCAGCGATCGGACTAGCTGCTCCTACAATGAGCAGTTCTTC
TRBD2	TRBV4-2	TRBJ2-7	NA	CASSQGSSSGTSYEQYF	TGTGCCAGCAGCCAAGGCTCGTCTAGCGGTACGTCCTACGAGCAGTACTTC
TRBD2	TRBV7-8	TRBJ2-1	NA	CASSPLGLAGSYNERFF	TGTGCCAGCAGCCCCCTAGGACTAGCGGGATCCTACAATGAGCGGTTCTTC